A selection of T cell receptor beta chains follows, all from one sample in a study of beta chain features in type 1 diabetes. Sequenced by immunoSEQ multiplex PCR; TCRdb stores in-frame clones only, minus some. The sample contains a few hundred thousand clones, 20% of which appear only once. The sequenced sample consisted of naive CD4+ T cells from blood. The source of these receptors is a middle-aged woman with type 1 diabetes. Each CDR3 is given with its conserved first and last residue. A D gene is named only where the DNA matches it firmly. Clone size is not always given. Where it is, it says once, few, many or a class for expanded clones.

D gene	clone size	V gene	J gene	CDR3 DNA	CDR3 protein
.	few	TRBV18	TRBJ2-1	TGTGCCAGCTCTCCGGGATACCCGGTTCAAGATGAGCAGTTCTTC	CASSPGYPVQDEQFF
.	few	TRBV4-1	TRBJ1-1	TGCGCCAGCAGCCAAGCCCCGCCACGGGAGGTTACTGAAGCTTTCTTT	CASSQAPPREVTEAFF
.	.	TRBV18	TRBJ1-6	TGTGCCAGCTCTCCAGAGTCGGGGAATTCACCCCTCCACTTT	CASSPESGNSPLHF
.	.	TRBV15	TRBJ1-1	TGTGCCACCAGCAGAGGACAGATGAACACTGAAGCTTTCTTT	CATSRGQMNTEAFF
.	.	TRBV28	TRBJ2-7	TGTGCCAGCAGTCCCCCCGGGTCGGTCGGGGAGCAGTACTTC	CASSPPGSVGEQYF
TRBD1	few	TRBV28	TRBJ2-7	TGTGCCAGCAGTTCCGACAGGGAACACTACGAGCAGTACTTC	CASSSDREHYEQYF
.	.	TRBV18	TRBJ2-5	TGTGCCAGCTCTCCCGGACAGCAAGAGACCCAGTACTTC	CASSPGQQETQYF
.	few	TRBV5-1	TRBJ2-2	TGCGCCAGCAGCTGGATGGCGACAGGCGCGAACACCGGGGAGCTGTTTTTT	CASSWMATGANTGELFF
.	few	TRBV30	TRBJ1-5	TGTGCCTGGAGTTTAGATCAGGGGAGTCAGCCCCAGCATTTT	CAWSLDQGSQPQHF
.	few	TRBV5-1	TRBJ1-1	TGCGCCAGCAGCCGACCGACAGCGAACACTGAAGCTTTCTTT	CASSRPTANTEAFF
.	few	TRBV7-2	TRBJ1-1	TGTGCCAGCAGCTTGACGGGACTTATGAACACTGAAGCTTTCTTT	CASSLTGLMNTEAFF
.	.	TRBV5-4	TRBJ2-1	TGTGCCAGCAGCTTGACGGGAACCAGCGATGAGCAGTTCTTC	CASSLTGTSDEQFF